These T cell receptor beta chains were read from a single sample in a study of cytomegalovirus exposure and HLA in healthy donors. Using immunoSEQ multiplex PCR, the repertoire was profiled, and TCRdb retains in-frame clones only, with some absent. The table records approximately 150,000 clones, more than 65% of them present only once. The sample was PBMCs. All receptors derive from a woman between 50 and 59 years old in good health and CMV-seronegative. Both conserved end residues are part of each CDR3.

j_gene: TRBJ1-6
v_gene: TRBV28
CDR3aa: CASTSTGPGDSPLHF

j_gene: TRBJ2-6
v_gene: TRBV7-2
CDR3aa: CASSSRSSGANVLTF

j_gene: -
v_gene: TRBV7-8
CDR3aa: CASSPQGGEQYF

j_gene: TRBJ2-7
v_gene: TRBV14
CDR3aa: CASSQARLAGVLQYF

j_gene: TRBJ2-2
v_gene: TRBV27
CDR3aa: CASSITSPRTGELFF

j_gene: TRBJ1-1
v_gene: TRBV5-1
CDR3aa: CASSSSAAGTEAFF

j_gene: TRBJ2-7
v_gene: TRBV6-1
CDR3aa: CASSPQGQASYEQYF

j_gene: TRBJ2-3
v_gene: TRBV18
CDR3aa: CASSPIPDTGTDTQYF

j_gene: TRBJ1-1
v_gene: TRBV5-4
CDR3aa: CASSPGQGAGGAFF

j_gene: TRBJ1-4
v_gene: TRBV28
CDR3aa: CASSSGFSGNEKLFF

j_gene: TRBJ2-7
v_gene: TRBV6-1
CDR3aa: CASRVTGGIYEQYF

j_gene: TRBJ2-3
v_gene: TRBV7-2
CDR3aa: CASGDRGNTDTQYF

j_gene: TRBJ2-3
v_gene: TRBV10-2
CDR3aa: CASSESVHTSASTDTQYF

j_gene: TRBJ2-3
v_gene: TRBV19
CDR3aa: CASSVTDTQYF

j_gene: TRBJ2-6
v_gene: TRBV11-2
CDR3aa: CASSFGRGANVLTF

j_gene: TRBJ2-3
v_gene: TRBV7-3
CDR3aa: CASGYSPDTQYF

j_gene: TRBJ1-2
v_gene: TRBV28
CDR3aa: CASSLSPRLFRGLYGYTF

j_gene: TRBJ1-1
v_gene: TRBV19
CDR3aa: CASTRTGGWTEAFF

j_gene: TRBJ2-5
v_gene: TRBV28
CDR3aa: CASSLPASGVGETQYF

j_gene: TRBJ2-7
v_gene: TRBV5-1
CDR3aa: CASSLTPGLAGGSGDEQYF

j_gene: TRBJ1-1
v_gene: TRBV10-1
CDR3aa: CASSRRDRFF

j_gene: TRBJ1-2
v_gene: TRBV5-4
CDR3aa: CASSTQNYGYTF

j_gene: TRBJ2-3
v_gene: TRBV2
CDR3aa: CASSAEVLADTQYF

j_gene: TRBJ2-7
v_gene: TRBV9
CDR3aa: CASSEQGAEGYEQYF

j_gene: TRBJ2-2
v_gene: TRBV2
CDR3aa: CASSAGQGANTGELFF

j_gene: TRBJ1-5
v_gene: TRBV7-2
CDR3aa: CASSLTGGSYQPQHF

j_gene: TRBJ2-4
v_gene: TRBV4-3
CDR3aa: CASSPISGGPAKNIQYF

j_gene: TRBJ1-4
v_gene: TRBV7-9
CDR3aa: CASSFYGDFTQRYNEKLFF

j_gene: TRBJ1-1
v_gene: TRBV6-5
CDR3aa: CANTLRENTEAFF

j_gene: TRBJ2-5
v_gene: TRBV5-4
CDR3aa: CASSPGRAQQYQETQYF

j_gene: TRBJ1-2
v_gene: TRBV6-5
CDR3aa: CASRNRLTGDGYTF

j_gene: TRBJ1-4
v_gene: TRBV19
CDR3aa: CASRPYFGQGAPATNEKLFF

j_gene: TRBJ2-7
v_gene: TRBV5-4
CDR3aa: CASRTDRGLKHEQYF

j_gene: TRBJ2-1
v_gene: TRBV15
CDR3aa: CATSRDTTQNEQFF

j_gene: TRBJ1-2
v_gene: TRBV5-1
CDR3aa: CASSLAGTAWGYTF

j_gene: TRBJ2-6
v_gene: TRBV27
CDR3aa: CASATGTGNSGANVLTF

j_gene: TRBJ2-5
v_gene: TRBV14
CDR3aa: CASSQYLGTSGTFTGGEETQYF

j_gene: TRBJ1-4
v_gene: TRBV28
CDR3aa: CASSLQGANEKLFF

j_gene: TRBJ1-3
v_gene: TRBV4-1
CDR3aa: CASSQRGDFDSSGNTIYF

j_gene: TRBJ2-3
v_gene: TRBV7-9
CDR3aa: CASSFFLAGVTDTQYF

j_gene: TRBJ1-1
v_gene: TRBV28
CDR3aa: CASSTNLGTDTEAFF

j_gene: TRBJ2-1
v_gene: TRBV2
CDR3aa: CASSVEGQGIGEQFF